This T cell receptor beta chain appears in the sequencing data of a study of PD-1 blockade in classical Hodgkin lymphoma. Study-level findings and limits: The study reported lower baseline TCR diversity in newly diagnosed patients than in healthy donors. The origin of the repertoire differences remains undefined, with disease activity or prior therapy as possible causes. Complete responders had baseline diversity similar to newly diagnosed patients.

Details on this clone: The target antigen is unknown.

The V gene's germline CDR1 is SNHLY and CDR2 FYNNEI. V lost 8 bases to trimming and J lost 2 bases, with 16 bases between them. The CDR3 spans 15 residues. Method: immunoSEQ multiplex PCR; TCRdb's copy keeps in-frame clones and lacks some. This sample has about 52,000 clones, with approximately 89% found just once. Indicated time point: cycle 4 day 1 (C4D1), after about 6 weeks of nivolumab. Brentuximab vedotin exposure varied, and every patient relapsed after autologous stem cell transplantation. Relapsed/refractory classical Hodgkin lymphoma patients had complete, partial or progressive responses. The specimen comprised peripheral blood mononuclear cells (PBMCs), sampled before the fourth cycle of nivolumab. This TCR was recovered from a human donor with classical Hodgkin lymphoma. The chain uses TRBV2 and TRBJ2-1; no clear D gene. The CDR3 DNA sequence: TGTGCCAGCGTATCGGCCCCTTGGACCTACAATGAGCAGTTCTTC. This encodes CASVSAPWTYNEQFF.